These T cell receptor beta chains were read from a single sample in a study of vaccination effects on CD4 cells after COVID-19. Profiling relied on immunoSEQ multiplex PCR, and the TCRdb table lists in-frame clones only, not all of them. The sample shows 60,000 to 65,000 clones, 60% to 80% of them seen only once. These TCRs' antigens remain unknown. Sequencing was performed on CD4+ T cells from PBMCs cultured with HCoV-OC43 spike peptides, taken before COVID-19 vaccination. The origin of the receptors is a human donor who received a COVID-19 vaccine. CDR3s include the opening cysteine and the closing phenylalanine or tryptophan. The order of the fields is V gene, J gene, CDR3 protein.

TRBV19	TRBJ2-3	CASRGTGQGDTQYF
TRBV6-4	TRBJ2-4	CASSPDSSSLAKNIQYF
TRBV30	TRBJ2-1	CAWSAGTSGGNEQFF
TRBV10-2	TRBJ2-3	CASSESTDTQYF
TRBV7-2	TRBJ1-1	CASSSDRVGTEAFF
TRBV5-1	TRBJ1-3	CASSRTAPEAGNTIYF
TRBV9	TRBJ2-3	CASSPRRQDTQYF
TRBV5-4	TRBJ2-3	CASSFPLSGGPGDTQYF
TRBV9	TRBJ1-2	CASSVAWGAAGYTF
TRBV6-5	TRBJ1-6	CASKTGWDSPLHF